The rows below give T cell receptor beta chains drawn from one sample of a study of Ad26.COV2.S vaccination and SARS-CoV-2 variants. Sequencing used immunoSEQ multiplex PCR; TCRdb keeps in-frame clones, though not all of them. Of 400,000 to 500,000 clones in the sample, 89% were seen once. Sequenced material: peripheral blood, taken in a trial of Ad26.COV2.S vaccine versus placebo. The origin of the receptors is a person aged 18-60 years who received the Ad26.COV2.S COVID-19 vaccine or a placebo. Both conserved end residues are part of each CDR3. Each record gives: clone size, J gene, D gene, V gene, CDR3 protein, CDR3 DNA. The D gene is left open where the match is weak. Clone sizes are given selectively: once, few, many, or a class where the clone is expanded.

clone_size: -; j_call: TRBJ1-2; d_call: TRBD1; v_call: TRBV2; cdr3_aa: CASREGAEGYTF; cdr3_nt: TGTGCCAGCAGGGAGGGGGCGGAGGGCTACACCTTC
clone_size: -; j_call: TRBJ2-7; d_call: -; v_call: TRBV28; cdr3_aa: CASSLWRGGGHYEQYF; cdr3_nt: TGTGCCAGCAGTTTATGGCGTGGCGGGGGACACTACGAGCAGTACTTC
clone_size: -; j_call: TRBJ2-3; d_call: -; v_call: TRBV2; cdr3_aa: CASSDIRPTDTQYF; cdr3_nt: TGTGCCAGCAGTGATATTCGACCCACGGATACGCAGTATTTT
clone_size: -; j_call: TRBJ1-1; d_call: -; v_call: TRBV28; cdr3_aa: CASSPPGQASRADTEAFF; cdr3_nt: TGTGCCAGCTCCCCGCCGGGGCAGGCCTCTAGGGCGGACACTGAAGCTTTCTTT
clone_size: -; j_call: TRBJ1-2; d_call: TRBD1; v_call: TRBV14; cdr3_aa: CASSREPGTGINGYTF; cdr3_nt: TGTGCCAGCAGCCGAGAACCCGGGACAGGGATTAATGGCTACACCTTC
clone_size: -; j_call: TRBJ2-1; d_call: -; v_call: TRBV11-2; cdr3_aa: CASSLDDSPYNEQFF; cdr3_nt: TGTGCCAGCAGCTTAGACGACAGTCCTTACAATGAGCAGTTCTTC
clone_size: -; j_call: TRBJ1-5; d_call: -; v_call: TRBV19; cdr3_aa: CASSIVGPQPQHF; cdr3_nt: TGTGCCAGTAGTATAGTGGGCCCTCAGCCCCAGCATTTT
clone_size: once; j_call: TRBJ2-1; d_call: -; v_call: TRBV18; cdr3_aa: CASSPLGQYNEQFF; cdr3_nt: TGTGCCAGCTCACCGTTAGGCCAATACAATGAGCAGTTCTTC
clone_size: -; j_call: TRBJ2-3; d_call: -; v_call: TRBV9; cdr3_aa: CASSVDPPGTRSTDTQYF; cdr3_nt: TGTGCCAGCAGCGTAGACCCCCCCGGGACACGAAGCACAGATACGCAGTATTTT
clone_size: -; j_call: TRBJ2-5; d_call: -; v_call: TRBV24-1; cdr3_aa: CATSDWRGPQETQYF; cdr3_nt: TGTGCCACCAGTGATTGGAGGGGGCCTCAAGAGACCCAGTACTTC
clone_size: once; j_call: TRBJ1-5; d_call: -; v_call: TRBV28; cdr3_aa: CATDEWPVHSDQPQHF; cdr3_nt: TGTGCCACCGACGAATGGCCGGTCCATAGCGATCAGCCCCAGCATTTT
clone_size: -; j_call: TRBJ2-3; d_call: -; v_call: TRBV15; cdr3_aa: CATSRRAGITDTQYF; cdr3_nt: TGTGCCACCAGCAGGAGAGCGGGTATCACAGATACGCAGTATTTT
clone_size: -; j_call: TRBJ1-3; d_call: -; v_call: TRBV15; cdr3_aa: CATSLGDSGNTIYF; cdr3_nt: TGTGCCACCAGTCTCGGGGACTCTGGAAACACCATATATTTT
clone_size: -; j_call: TRBJ2-6; d_call: -; v_call: TRBV19; cdr3_aa: CASSMGGANVLTF; cdr3_nt: TGTGCCAGTAGTATGGGTGGGGCCAACGTCCTGACTTTC
clone_size: -; j_call: TRBJ1-1; d_call: -; v_call: TRBV4-1; cdr3_aa: CASSQLGIVLGRPRSLSEAFF; cdr3_nt: TGCGCCAGCAGCCAACTAGGTATTGTGTTGGGCAGACCTCGGTCCCTCTCCGAAGCTTTCTTT
clone_size: -; j_call: TRBJ2-1; d_call: TRBD2; v_call: TRBV28; cdr3_aa: CASSLGGVPYNEQFF; cdr3_nt: TGTGCCAGCAGCCTCGGGGGGGTTCCCTACAATGAGCAGTTCTTC
clone_size: -; j_call: TRBJ2-1; d_call: -; v_call: TRBV4-3; cdr3_aa: CASSQDMRHGVAGYNEQFF; cdr3_nt: TGCGCCAGCAGCCAAGATATGCGTCATGGAGTTGCGGGGTACAATGAGCAGTTCTTC
clone_size: few; j_call: TRBJ1-1; d_call: -; v_call: TRBV7-6; cdr3_aa: CASSLVEGITEAFF; cdr3_nt: TGTGCCAGCAGCTTAGTCGAAGGTATCACTGAAGCTTTCTTT
clone_size: -; j_call: TRBJ1-3; d_call: -; v_call: TRBV7-6; cdr3_aa: CASSLARGHAKNSGNTIYF; cdr3_nt: TGTGCCAGCAGCCTGGCCCGGGGACACGCAAAAAACTCTGGAAACACCATATATTTT
clone_size: once; j_call: TRBJ2-3; d_call: -; v_call: TRBV6-5; cdr3_aa: CASSLQGSDTQYF; cdr3_nt: TGTGCCAGCAGTCTACAGGGTTCAGATACGCAGTATTTT
clone_size: -; j_call: TRBJ2-2; d_call: TRBD2; v_call: TRBV27; cdr3_aa: CASTLGGGASGELFF; cdr3_nt: TGTGCCAGCACCTTGGGCGGGGGGGCGAGCGGGGAGCTGTTTTTT
clone_size: -; j_call: TRBJ1-2; d_call: TRBD1; v_call: TRBV7-2; cdr3_aa: CASSSRTGDLYGYTF; cdr3_nt: TGTGCCAGCAGCTCGCGGACAGGGGACCTATATGGCTACACCTTC
clone_size: -; j_call: TRBJ2-2; d_call: -; v_call: TRBV3-1/TRBV3-2; cdr3_aa: CASSLRGQSGELFF; cdr3_nt: TGTGCCAGCAGCCTACGGGGGCAGAGCGGGGAGCTGTTTTTT
clone_size: once; j_call: TRBJ2-2; d_call: -; v_call: TRBV6-5; cdr3_aa: CASSYSQGGELFF; cdr3_nt: TGTGCCAGCAGTTACTCGCAGGGCGGGGAGCTGTTTTTT
clone_size: -; j_call: TRBJ2-3; d_call: -; v_call: TRBV5-1; cdr3_aa: CASSLWTPSTDTQYF; cdr3_nt: TGCGCCAGCAGCCTGTGGACACCTAGCACAGATACGCAGTATTTT
clone_size: -; j_call: TRBJ1-1; d_call: -; v_call: TRBV3-1/TRBV3-2; cdr3_aa: CASSQTGMYTEAFF; cdr3_nt: TGTGCCAGCAGCCAAACCGGGATGTACACTGAAGCTTTCTTT
clone_size: -; j_call: TRBJ2-5; d_call: -; v_call: TRBV6-5; cdr3_aa: CASRRGSGETQYF; cdr3_nt: TGTGCCAGCAGGAGAGGCTCGGGAGAGACCCAGTACTTC
clone_size: -; j_call: TRBJ1-3; d_call: -; v_call: TRBV5-1; cdr3_aa: CASSYEISGNTIYF; cdr3_nt: TGCGCCAGCAGCTATGAGATCTCTGGAAACACCATATATTTT
clone_size: -; j_call: TRBJ2-4; d_call: -; v_call: TRBV5-6; cdr3_aa: CASSLAGQGLVKNIQYF; cdr3_nt: TGTGCCAGCAGCTTGGCCGGGCAGGGCCTTGTCAAAAACATTCAGTACTTC
clone_size: few; j_call: TRBJ1-2; d_call: -; v_call: TRBV4-3; cdr3_aa: CASSQDPIGPYGYTF; cdr3_nt: TGCGCCAGCAGCCAAGATCCAATCGGGCCATATGGCTACACCTTC
clone_size: -; j_call: TRBJ1-2; d_call: TRBD1; v_call: TRBV3-1/TRBV3-2; cdr3_aa: CASSPRLRTGGYGYTF; cdr3_nt: TGTGCCAGCAGCCCAAGATTAAGGACAGGGGGCTATGGCTACACCTTC
clone_size: -; j_call: TRBJ2-2; d_call: -; v_call: TRBV18; cdr3_aa: CASSLHSLSANTGELFF; cdr3_nt: TGTGCCAGCTCACTACACAGCCTATCGGCGAACACCGGGGAGCTGTTTTTT